A single sample is the source of the 14 T cell receptor beta chains below, sequenced in a study of Graves' ophthalmopathy and Graves' hyperthyroidism. As the template, RNA transcripts were used to amplify TCR beta CDR3 regions. HTBI-primed first-round RT-PCR preceded second-round multiplex PCR. TCRdb ran MiXCR on the multiplex PCR reads and lists one entry per CDR3 protein. The sample holds a few hundred thousand distinct CDR3 sequences, 15% to 19% seen once. The sample comprised peripheral blood. Receptors originate from a woman aged 18-29 years with stable Graves' hyperthyroidism.

With regard to this clonotype: This may arise from a read error, as a much more abundant clone is one base away. This chain connects TRBV10-2 to TRBJ1-2; TRBD1 is a possible D gene (5 bases). The CDR3 is 15 residues long. V was cut by 5 bases and J by 4 bases, with 17 bases left in between. Germline loops: CDR1 WSHSY, CDR2 SAAADI. CDR3 sequence: CASSKRGDNSYGYTF. The CDR3 region has the DNA TGCGCCAGCAGTAAAAGGGGAGACAACTCCTATGGCTACACCTTC.

This clonotype was seen ten or more times. V gene TRBV20-1 combines with J gene TRBJ1-2; D is uncertain. In germline, CDR1 is DFQATT, CDR2 SNEGSKA (reference sequence). V was clipped by 1 base and J by 4 bases, with 4 bases between them. The CDR3 length is 11 residues. CDR3 sequence: CSARGAYGYTF. The CDR3 DNA sequence: TGCAGTGCTAGAGGAGCCTATGGCTACACCTTC.

In its sample, this clonotype was seen many times. The CDR3 region is CAIPTGANTEAFF. The DNA for the CDR3 is TGCGCCATTCCGACAGGGGCGAACACTGAAGCTTTCTTT. J is TRBJ1-1 and V is TRBV10-1; 8 bases map to TRBD1. The CDR3 sequence is 13 residues long. CDR1 and CDR2 (germline): WNHNN, SYGVQD (reference sequence). V gave up 10 bases and J gave up 1 base; unmatched junction bases: 5.

Concerning this clonotype: A read error is possible here, since a much larger clone lies one base away. The J gene is TRBJ2-4, the V gene TRBV15; D uncertain. CDR3 length equals 13 residues. The germline gives CDR1 LNHNV, CDR2 YYDKDF (reference sequence). The V end was cut by 2 bases, the J end by 7 bases, with 9 bases between. The CDR3 sequence: CATSRPHWNIQYF. CDR3 nucleotide sequence: TGTGCCACCAGCAGACCGCATTGGAACATTCAGTACTTC.

This chain joins TRBV4-1 and TRBJ1-1; D is unresolved. In germline, CDR1 is MGHRA, CDR2 YSYEKL. V lost 0 bases to trimming and J lost 8 bases, with 10 bases between them. The CDR3 has 13 residues. As DNA, the CDR3 is TGCGCCAGCAGCCAAGATCGAGTCAGGGAAGCTTTCTTT. Its protein is CASSQDRVREAFF.

The CDR3 coding sequence is TGCAGTGCTCGGGACACCCCTGAAGCTTTCTTT. This gives the protein CSARDTPEAFF. The chain carries TRBV20-1 and TRBJ1-1; the D gene is possibly TRBD1 (6 bases). V lost 5 bases to trimming and J lost 6 bases, with 10 bases between them. CDR1 is DFQATT, CDR2 SNEGSKA, per germline (reference sequence). The CDR3 sequence is 11 residues long.

This clonotype has ten or more counts. The chain employs TRBV12-3 or TRBV12-4 and TRBJ2-2; weak D call: TRBD2 (6 bases). Trimming removed 4 bases at V and 8 bases at J, with 11 bases between. The CDR3 spans 13 residues. This CDR3 is CASSSPSGGELFF. CDR3 DNA sequence: TGTGCCAGCAGTTCCCCCAGCGGGGGGGAGCTGTTTTTT.

This clonotype was found many times. The J gene is TRBJ2-7, the V gene TRBV14; TRBD1 agrees at 8 bases. The germline V gene has CDR1 SGHDN and CDR2 FVKESK. J was trimmed by 1 base and V by 2 bases; bases with no gene match: 7. The CDR3 runs to 16 residues. The CDR3 region is CASSQSRDRYSYEQYF. The CDR3 DNA sequence: TGTGCCAGCAGCCAAAGCCGGGACAGGTATTCCTACGAGCAGTACTTC. The full variable domain, completed using reference TRBV14 and TRBJ2-7, is EAGVTQFPSHSVIEKGQTVTLRCDPISGHDNLYWYRRVMGKEIKFLLHFVKESKQDESGMPNNRFLAERTGGTYSTLKVQPAELEDSGVYFCASSQSRDRYSYEQYFGPGTRLTVT.

In this sample, this clonotype turned up many times. The V and J genes are TRBV20-1 and TRBJ1-1; D might be TRBD1 (5 bases). CDR1 DFQATT and CDR2 SNEGSKA come from the germline V gene (reference sequence). Trimming cost V 5 bases and J 0 bases, with 25 bases left between them. The CDR3 loop spans 18 amino acids. The CDR3 DNA is TGCAGTGCTTCCGGGGGGGAGACGCGGCCCGGGATGAACACTGAAGCTTTCTTT. It specifies CSASGGETRPGMNTEAFF.

This clonotype has ten or more counts. The V call is TRBV12-3 or TRBV12-4, the J call TRBJ2-5; D is possibly TRBD1 or TRBD2 (5 bases each). Trimming left V 3 bases short and J 2 bases short, with 13 bases between. CDR3 length equals 15 residues. The chain's CDR3 is CASSFLGTHQETQYF. The CDR3 DNA sequence: TGTGCCAGCAGTTTTCTCGGGACCCATCAAGAGACCCAGTACTTC.

The chain recombines TRBV6-2 or TRBV6-3 with TRBJ1-5; D is perhaps TRBD1 (6 bases). V was cut by 6 bases and J by 7 bases, with 16 bases left in between. Germline-derived CDR1 and CDR2 are MNHEY and SVGEGT. This CDR3 region has 14 residues. The CDR3 loop reads CASSLGGVFQPQHF. The CDR3 DNA reads TGTGCCAGCAGCCTTGGGGGCGTGTTCCAGCCCCAGCATTTT.

This clonotype was counted at least ten times. This rearrangement joins TRBV24-1 to TRBJ1-1; the match to TRBD1 covers 7 bases. V lost 7 bases and J lost 1; bases outside the gene matches: 2. This CDR3 is 13 amino acids long. The V gene's germline CDR1 is KGHDR and CDR2 SFDVKD. The CDR3 DNA sequence: TGTGCCACCAGCGGACAGGCGAACACTGAAGCTTTCTTT. This gives the protein CATSGQANTEAFF.

This chain links TRBV6-2 or TRBV6-3 with TRBJ1-1; 8 positions match TRBD1. The germline gives CDR1 MNHEY, CDR2 SVGEGT. The CDR3 spans 13 residues. V lost 8 bases and J lost 3; bases outside the gene matches: 5. DNA of the CDR3: TGTGCCAGCGGAACAGGGGGGTACACTGAAGCTTTCTTT. It codes for CASGTGGYTEAFF.

Concerning this clonotype: A read error is likely, as this CDR3 ends without the conserved phenylalanine or tryptophan. No DNA is shown, since the ends of the CDR3 on it are uncertain; the CDR3 is the one TCRdb lists. This CDR3 reads CASSQEYPH. The chain employs TRBV4-1 and TRBJ2-4; TRBD2, the table's D call, lacks a check against the DNA. CDR1 and CDR2 (germline): MGHRA, YSYEKL. The CDR3 length is 9 residues, termini included.